This record concerns one T cell receptor beta chain sequence. The entry originates in a study of T-cell reconstitution after alpha-beta-depleted transplantation in children. The CDR3 has 20 residues. Unique molecular identifiers were incorporated into the prepared TCRbeta library. TCRdb used MiXCR to reprocess the PCR reads, holding one entry per CDR3 protein. The sample lists 700,000 to 950,000 distinct CDR3 sequences, 15% to 20% seen once, with around 4.5% in the top ten. The clonotype was recovered from a male patient younger than 18 who had a stem cell transplant for acute lymphoblastic leukemia, so the T cells may come from the graft donor. Specimen: PBMCs, mostly from graft donor cells, collected 360 days after TCRalphabeta/CD19-depleted stem cell transplant. The rearrangement joins TRBV21-1 to TRBJ2-7; the DNA was not used to check the table's D call, TRBD2. TRBV21-1 is recorded as a pseudogene. Written as DNA, the CDR3 is TGTGCCAGCAGCAAAGTGTATGGGTGGTCGGGACTAGCGGGAGCGAAGGAGCAGTACTTC. It encodes CASSKVYGWSGLAGAKEQYF.